The 24 T cell receptor beta chains presented below share a single source sample, sequenced in a study of T cell responses to AZD1222 COVID-19 vaccine. Generated by immunoSEQ multiplex PCR, the TCRdb table keeps only in-frame clones and is missing some. Found here are roughly 200,000 clones, around nine tenths of them singletons; the top ten hold about 8%. Here the sequenced sample was peripheral blood, taken on day 0 of AZD1222 vaccination. Source of these receptors: an adult in good health.

This chain connects TRBV19 to TRBJ2-1; 9 positions match TRBD2. J was trimmed by 4 bases and V by 3 bases; bases with no gene match: 10. This CDR3 has 17 residues. From germline, CDR1 is LNHDA and CDR2 SQIVND (reference sequence). CDR3: CASSIFLAGGDYNEQFF. The CDR3, as DNA: TGTGCCAGTAGTATCTTCTTGGCGGGGGGGGATTACAATGAGCAGTTCTTC.

The V and J genes are TRBV5-4 and TRBJ1-1; TRBD1 matches at 7 bases. This CDR3 has 16 residues. J gave up 5 bases and V 3 bases, and 13 bases lay outside the gene matches. The germline CDR1 and CDR2 sequences are SGHNT and YYREEE (reference sequence). CDR3 residues: CASSSGQSPLGTEAFF. CDR3 nucleotide sequence: TGTGCCAGCAGCTCGGGACAGAGCCCTTTGGGGACTGAAGCTTTCTTT.

The chain links TRBV11-3 to TRBJ1-1; 8 bases align to TRBD1. The ends lost 5 bases at V and 2 bases at J; junction bases unmatched: 4. The length of the CDR3 is 14 residues. The V gene's germline CDR1 is SGHNT and CDR2 YENEEA. The CDR3 region has the DNA TGTGCCAGCAGCCCAGGGGGCGGAAACACTGAAGCTTTCTTT. The encoded protein is CASSPGGGNTEAFF.

The CDR3 DNA sequence: TGTGCCAGTAGACTCAGAACCGGGACATTTGGTCCGAACACTGAAGCTTTCTTT. Its translation is CASRLRTGTFGPNTEAFF. The chain has TRBV19 and TRBJ1-1; tentative D call: TRBD1 (6 bases). With 6 bases removed from V and 1 base from J, the gap between germline ends came to 24 bases. CDR3 length equals 18 residues. CDR1 and CDR2 (germline): LNHDA, SQIVND (reference sequence). Complete variable domain (other parts from reference TRBV19 and TRBJ1-1): DGGITQSPKYLFRKEGQNVTLSCEQNLNHDAMYWYRQDPGQGLRLIYYSQIVNDFQKGDIAEGYSVSREKKESFPLTVTSAQKNPTAFYLCASRLRTGTFGPNTEAFFGQGTRLTVV.

This chain uses TRBV30 with TRBJ1-5; D may be TRBD1 (6 bases). Germline loops: CDR1 GTSNPN, CDR2 SVGIG (reference sequence). The V end was cut by 0 bases, the J end by 3 bases, with 12 bases between. This CDR3 is built from 15 residues. This chain's CDR3 is CAWSVTQGSNQPQHF. The CDR3 coding sequence is TGTGCCTGGAGTGTCACCCAGGGGTCCAATCAGCCCCAGCATTTT.

The chain recombines TRBV13 with TRBJ1-1, with D perhaps TRBD1 (5 bases). The germline V gene has CDR1 PRHDT and CDR2 FYEKMQ (reference sequence). Trimming stripped 5 bases from V and 0 bases from J, with 22 bases between. The CDR3 extends over 18 amino acids. CDR3 protein: CASSPQPSRGGMNTEAFF. The DNA of the CDR3 is TGTGCCAGCAGCCCCCAGCCATCCCGCGGGGGAATGAACACTGAAGCTTTCTTT.

The chain recombines TRBV7-9 with TRBJ1-5; D gene ambiguous. V lost 5 bases to trimming and J lost 8 bases, with 10 bases between them. Germline V lookup: CDR1 SEHNR, CDR2 FQNEAQ (reference sequence). The CDR3 loop spans 12 amino acids. CDR3 amino acids: CASSHQTEPQHF. CDR3 sequence (DNA): TGTGCCAGCAGCCACCAGACCGAGCCCCAGCATTTT.

This clone was observed a few times. The chain carries TRBV3-1 (or the pseudogene TRBV3-2) and TRBJ2-7, with TRBD1 matching over 8 bases. This CDR3 comprises 13 residues. V lost 10 bases to trimming and J lost 2 bases; unmatched junction nucleotides: 7. The V gene's germline CDR1 is LGHDT and CDR2 YNNKEL (reference sequence). DNA for the CDR3: TGTGCCACTGGACAGGGTCTCACCTACGAGCAGTACTTC. This encodes CATGQGLTYEQYF.

This chain uses TRBV18 with TRBJ1-5; the D is unclear. Per germline, CDR1 KGHSH and CDR2 LQKENI. V gave up 6 bases and J gave up 0 bases, with 12 bases separating them. CDR3 length: 15 residues. CDR3 sequence: CASSPLGNSNQPQHF. Written as DNA, the CDR3 is TGTGCCAGCTCCCCGCTGGGGAATAGCAATCAGCCCCAGCATTTT.

This sequence joins TRBV6-5 and TRBJ2-1; TRBD1 or TRBD2 may be the D gene (5 bases each). This CDR3 is built from 12 residues. Germline values: CDR1 MNHEY, CDR2 SVGAGI. Between the trimmed V and J ends, which lost 9 bases and 8 bases, there was a span of 14 bases. Here the CDR3 reads CARGPEDHEQFF. CDR3 DNA sequence: TGTGCCAGGGGGCCGGAGGACCATGAGCAGTTCTTC.

The chain employs TRBV7-3 and TRBJ2-1, with 8 bases identical to TRBD1. This CDR3 contains 15 residues. J was trimmed by 2 bases and V by 5 bases; bases with no gene match: 5. The germline gives CDR1 SGHTA, CDR2 FQGTGA. The CDR3 nucleotides read TGTGCCAGCAGCCCAGACAGGGGAACCTACAATGAGCAGTTCTTC. Amino acids: CASSPDRGTYNEQFF.

The chain has TRBV28 and TRBJ2-2; no clear D gene. The CDR3 length is 13 residues. Trimming took off 1 base at V and 6 bases at J, with 6 bases between the two ends. Germline V gene sequence: CDR1 MDHEN, CDR2 SYDVKM. The CDR3 is CASSLSFPGELFF. CDR3 sequence (DNA): TGTGCCAGCAGTTTATCTTTCCCCGGGGAGCTGTTTTTT.

This clone was detected only once. The DNA of the CDR3 is TGCACCGCGCGGATCAGCGGGGGGAGCACCGGGGAGCTGTTTTTT. This translates into CTARISGGSTGELFF. The chain carries TRBV29-1 and TRBJ2-2, with 9 bases identical to TRBD2. The CDR3 has 15 amino acids. CDR1 and CDR2 from the germline V gene are SQVTM and ANQGSEA.

The rearrangement links TRBV27 to TRBJ1-2, with TRBD1 matching over 11 bases. The CDR3 consists of 15 residues. CDR1 MNHEY and CDR2 SMNVEV come from the germline V gene (reference sequence). V trimming: 2 bases; J trimming: 5 bases; junction bases outside the gene matches: 4. CDR3 nucleotide sequence: TGTGCCAGCAGTTTAGCCGGGACAGGGGGTTATGGCTACACCTTC. It yields the protein CASSLAGTGGYGYTF.

This sequence joins TRBV25-1 and TRBJ1-3, with 8 bases matching TRBD1. Unmatched junction bases numbered 14, after V lost 6 bases and J lost 4 bases. The V gene's germline CDR1 is MGHDK and CDR2 SYGVNS. The CDR3 extends over 17 amino acids. CDR3 DNA: TGTGCCAGCAGCGACCCAGGGGGCGCTCCGGGAGGAAACACCATATATTTT. Residues: CASSDPGGAPGGNTIYF. Filled out from reference TRBV25-1 and TRBJ1-3, the complete variable domain reads EADIYQTPRYLVIGTGKKITLECSQTMGHDKMYWYQQDPGMELHLIHYSYGVNSTEKGDLSSESTVSRIRTEHFPLTLESARPSHTSQYLCASSDPGGAPGGNTIYFGEGSWLTVV.

The chain carries TRBV5-4 and TRBJ1-6; TRBD1 is a possible D gene (5 bases). V lost 9 bases to trimming and J lost 5 bases, with 12 bases between them. This CDR3 contains 13 residues. Looked up from germline, CDR1 is SGHNT and CDR2 is YYREEE (reference sequence). This CDR3 reads CATGTRDNSPLHF. The CDR3 coding sequence is TGTGCCACCGGGACTCGGGATAATTCACCCCTCCACTTT.

Notes on this clone: Given a far larger clone just one base away, this is likely a sequencing read error. The chain couples TRBV2 to TRBJ2-3, with 11 bases aligning to TRBD2. The CDR3 loop spans 15 amino acids. V shed 4 bases and J 1 base; nucleotides not matched to a gene: 1. The germline V gene has CDR1 SNHLY and CDR2 FYNNEI. Written as DNA, the CDR3 is TGTGCCAGCAGTGTGACTAGCGGGGGCACAGATACGCAGTATTTT. Encoded protein: CASSVTSGGTDTQYF.

The gene calls are TRBV27 and TRBJ1-6; D is undetermined. Germline assignment: CDR1 MNHEY and CDR2 SMNVEV (reference sequence). Trimming removed 5 bases at V and 6 bases at J, with 8 bases between. The CDR3 runs 13 residues. Here the CDR3 DNA reads TGTGCCAGCAGTCTCTACGCTAATTCACCCCTCCACTTT. Its translation is CASSLYANSPLHF.

This rearrangement joins TRBV6-2 or TRBV6-3 to TRBJ1-1, with 7 positions matching TRBD1. This CDR3 is built from 15 residues. Germline V gene sequence: CDR1 MNHEY, CDR2 SVGEGT. Losses at the gene ends were 2 bases for V and 0 bases for J; bases not matched to a gene: 3. DNA for the CDR3: TGTGCCAGCAGTTACCCTGACAGGGTGAACACTGAAGCTTTCTTT. Amino acids: CASSYPDRVNTEAFF.

J is TRBJ1-2 and V is TRBV2, with 9 nucleotides matching TRBD1. V shed 6 bases and J 5 bases; nucleotides not matched to a gene: 10. CDR1 SNHLY and CDR2 FYNNEI come from the germline V gene. This CDR3 region has 15 residues. CDR3 sequence: CASSLGTGILYGYTF. The CDR3, as DNA: TGTGCCAGCAGCCTTGGGACAGGGATCTTATATGGCTACACCTTC. The full variable domain, rest sourced from reference TRBV2 and TRBJ1-2, is EPEVTQTPSHQVTQMGQEVILRCVPISNHLYFYWYRQILGQKVEFLVSFYNNEISEKSEIFDDQFSVERPDGSNFTLKIRSTKLEDSAMYFCASSLGTGILYGYTFGSGTRLTVV.

This clone was observed once. The chain couples TRBV28 to TRBJ1-5; D is possibly TRBD1 (6 bases). The CDR3 totals 16 residues. V lost 5 bases and J 3 bases, leaving 17 bases between the germline ends. Germline loops: CDR1 MDHEN, CDR2 SYDVKM. Written as DNA, the CDR3 is TGTGCCAGCAGTCCGGTGCAGGGGCCCTTCAATCAGCCCCAGCATTTT. Translating gives CASSPVQGPFNQPQHF.

This clone was recorded once. CDR3: CASSQDSGINTEAFF. In nucleotides, the CDR3 is TGCGCCAGCAGCCAAGATAGCGGAATCAACACTGAAGCTTTCTTT. The genes are TRBV4-3 and TRBJ1-1, with D unclear. V was shortened by 0 bases and J by 2 bases, with 10 bases between the two germline ends. Germline CDR1 reads LGHNA; CDR2 reads YSLEER. The CDR3 covers 15 residues.

This clone is a singleton in its sample. This chain links TRBV4-1 with TRBJ2-7; D possibly corresponds to TRBD1 (5 bases). The V and J ends lost 2 bases and 6 bases respectively, with 14 bases between them. CDR1 is MGHRA and CDR2 is YSYEKL in the germline V gene. This CDR3 has 14 residues. CDR3: CASSQSPGISEQYF. The DNA for the CDR3 is TGCGCCAGCAGCCAAAGTCCAGGGATATCCGAGCAGTACTTC.

The V call is TRBV2, the J call TRBJ2-7; 10 nucleotides match TRBD2. V trimming: 7 bases; J trimming: 4 bases; junction bases outside the gene matches: 10. In germline, CDR1 is SNHLY, CDR2 FYNNEI. This CDR3 has 15 amino acids. This CDR3 reads CASKERLAGGYEQYF. The CDR3 DNA sequence: TGTGCCAGCAAAGAAAGACTAGCGGGCGGATACGAGCAGTACTTC.